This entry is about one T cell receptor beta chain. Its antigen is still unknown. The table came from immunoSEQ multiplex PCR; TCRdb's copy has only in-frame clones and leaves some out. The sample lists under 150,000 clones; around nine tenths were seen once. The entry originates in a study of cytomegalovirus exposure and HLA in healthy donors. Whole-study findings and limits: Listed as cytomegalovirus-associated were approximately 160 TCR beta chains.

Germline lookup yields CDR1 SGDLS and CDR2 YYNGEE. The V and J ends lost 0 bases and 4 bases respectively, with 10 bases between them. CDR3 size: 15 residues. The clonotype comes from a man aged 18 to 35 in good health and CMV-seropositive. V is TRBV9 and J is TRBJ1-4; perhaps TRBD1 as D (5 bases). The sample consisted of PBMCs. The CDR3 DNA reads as TGTGCCAGCAGCGTAGCGGCAGGGTATAATGAAAAACTGTTTTTT. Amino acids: CASSVAAGYNEKLFF.